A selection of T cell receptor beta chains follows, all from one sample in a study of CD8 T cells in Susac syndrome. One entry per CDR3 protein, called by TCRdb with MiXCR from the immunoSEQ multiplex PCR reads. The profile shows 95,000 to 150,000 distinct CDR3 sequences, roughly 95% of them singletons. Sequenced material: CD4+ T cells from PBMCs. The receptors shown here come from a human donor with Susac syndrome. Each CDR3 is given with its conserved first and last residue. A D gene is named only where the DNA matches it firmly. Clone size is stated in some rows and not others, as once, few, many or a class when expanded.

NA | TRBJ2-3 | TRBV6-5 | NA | CASRRGRTDTQYF | TGTGCGAGTAGGCGGGGAAGAACAGATACGCAGTATTTT
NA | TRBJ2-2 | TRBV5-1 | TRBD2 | CASKIPSGSQYTGELFF | TGCGCCAGCAAGATCCCTAGCGGGAGTCAGTACACCGGGGAGCTGTTTTTT
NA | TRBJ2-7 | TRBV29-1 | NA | CSAATAYSSYEQYF | TGCAGCGCTGCGACAGCTTATAGCTCCTACGAGCAGTACTTC
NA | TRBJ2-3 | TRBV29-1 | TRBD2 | CSVVAGTSDTDTQYF | TGCAGCGTTGTAGCCGGGACTAGCGACACAGATACGCAGTATTTT
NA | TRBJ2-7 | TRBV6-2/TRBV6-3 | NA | CASSRDSQGEQYF | TGTGCCAGCAGTAGGGACTCCCAGGGCGAGCAGTACTTC
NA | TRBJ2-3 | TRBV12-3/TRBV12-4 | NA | CASSQAVRTDTQYF | TGTGCCAGCAGTCAAGCGGTTCGCACAGATACGCAGTATTTT
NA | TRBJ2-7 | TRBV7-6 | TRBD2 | CASSGTSGAYEQYF | TGTGCCAGCAGCGGGACTAGCGGGGCCTACGAGCAGTACTTC
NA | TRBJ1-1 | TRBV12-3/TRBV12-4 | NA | CASSLHSTEAFF | TGTGCCAGCAGTTTGCACAGCACTGAAGCTTTCTTT
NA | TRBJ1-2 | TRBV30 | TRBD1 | CAWRGQVYGYTF | TGTGCCTGGAGGGGACAGGTCTATGGCTACACCTTC
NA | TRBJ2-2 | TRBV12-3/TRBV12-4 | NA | CASSWGLTGELFF | TGTGCCAGCAGTTGGGGGCTTACCGGGGAGCTGTTTTTT
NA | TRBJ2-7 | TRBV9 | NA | CASSVEENWGEQYF | TGTGCCAGCAGCGTAGAGGAGAATTGGGGGGAGCAGTACTTC
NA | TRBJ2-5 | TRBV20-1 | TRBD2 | CSPSSNGRIETQYF | TGCAGTCCTTCAAGTAACGGGAGGATCGAGACCCAGTACTTC
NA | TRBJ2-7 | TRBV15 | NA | CATSRDLGVRSYEQYF | TGTGCCACCAGCAGAGATCTCGGGGTACGGTCCTACGAGCAGTACTTC
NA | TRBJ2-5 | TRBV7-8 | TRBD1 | CASSTWTGETQYF | TGTGCCAGCAGCACCTGGACAGGAGAGACCCAGTACTTC
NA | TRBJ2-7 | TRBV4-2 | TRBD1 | CASSQPGGEQYF | TGTGCCAGCAGCCAGCCAGGGGGCGAGCAGTACTTC
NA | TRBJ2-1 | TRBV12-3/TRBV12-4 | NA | CASTRWGREYNEQFF | TGTGCCAGCACCCGGTGGGGGCGGGAGTACAATGAGCAGTTCTTC
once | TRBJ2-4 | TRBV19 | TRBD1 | CASSPRVGGGNIQYF | TGTGCCAGTAGCCCTCGGGTAGGGGGCGGAAACATTCAGTACTTC
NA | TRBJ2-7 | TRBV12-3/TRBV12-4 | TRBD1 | CASKPDRATYEQYF | TGTGCCAGCAAACCGGACAGGGCTACCTACGAGCAGTACTTC
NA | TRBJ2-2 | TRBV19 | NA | CASKVHNTGELFF | TGTGCCAGTAAGGTACACAACACCGGGGAGCTGTTTTTT
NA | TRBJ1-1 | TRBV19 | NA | CASTAYTEAFF | TGTGCCAGTACGGCGTACACTGAAGCTTTCTTT
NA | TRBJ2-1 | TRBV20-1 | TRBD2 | CSARGDYRRNEQFF | TGCAGTGCTAGAGGGGACTACCGTAGGAATGAGCAGTTCTTC
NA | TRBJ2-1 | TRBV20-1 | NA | CSADSGAKTYNEQFF | TGCAGTGCTGACTCAGGGGCCAAGACCTACAATGAGCAGTTCTTC
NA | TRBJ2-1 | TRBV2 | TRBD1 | CASTVDRGSYNEQFF | TGTGCCAGCACCGTAGACAGGGGGTCTTACAATGAGCAGTTCTTC
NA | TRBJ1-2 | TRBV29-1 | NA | CSALWGSYGYTF | TGCAGCGCCCTATGGGGGAGCTATGGCTACACCTTC
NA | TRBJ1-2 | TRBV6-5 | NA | CASSQLNRLNYGYTF | TGTGCCAGCAGTCAGCTAAACAGGCTTAACTATGGCTACACCTTC
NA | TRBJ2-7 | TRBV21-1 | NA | CASSKGLAGGSSEEQYF | TGTGCCAGCAGCAAGGGACTAGCGGGAGGATCTTCTGAAGAGCAGTACTTC
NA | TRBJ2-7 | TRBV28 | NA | CASSLIHYEQYF | TGTGCCAGCAGCCTGATCCACTACGAGCAGTACTTC
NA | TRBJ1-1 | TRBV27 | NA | CASSSYLQGNTEAFF | TGTGCCAGCAGTTCCTACTTACAGGGGAACACTGAAGCTTTCTTT
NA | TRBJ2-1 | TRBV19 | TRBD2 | CASSIFGTSAYNEQFF | TGTGCCAGTAGTATTTTTGGGACTAGCGCCTACAATGAGCAGTTCTTC
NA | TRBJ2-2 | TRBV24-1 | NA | CATSDPSNTGELFF | TGTGCCACCAGTGACCCCTCGAACACCGGGGAGCTGTTTTTT
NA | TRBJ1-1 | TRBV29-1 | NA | CSVEVVGADTEAFF | TGCAGCGTTGAAGTAGTGGGCGCGGACACTGAAGCTTTCTTT
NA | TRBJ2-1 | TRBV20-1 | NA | CSARGSLRNEQFF | TGCAGTGCTAGAGGGTCCCTTCGGAATGAGCAGTTCTTC
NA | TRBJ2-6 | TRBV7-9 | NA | CASSLKGQALSSGANVLTF | TGTGCCAGCAGCTTGAAGGGCCAAGCCCTGAGCTCTGGGGCCAACGTCCTGACTTTC
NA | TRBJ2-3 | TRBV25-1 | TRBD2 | CASSGTSGRAIDTQYF | TGTGCCAGCAGTGGGACTAGCGGGAGGGCCATAGATACGCAGTATTTT
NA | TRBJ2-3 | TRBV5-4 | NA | CASRPPKMDTQYF | TGTGCCAGCAGACCCCCTAAAATGGATACGCAGTATTTT
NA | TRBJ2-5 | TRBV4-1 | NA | CASSQVQGETQYF | TGCGCCAGCAGCCAAGTGCAGGGAGAGACCCAGTACTTC
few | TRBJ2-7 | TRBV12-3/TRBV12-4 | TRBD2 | CASSRTSGQTGQYF | TGTGCCAGCAGCCGGACTAGCGGACAGACGGGGCAGTACTTC
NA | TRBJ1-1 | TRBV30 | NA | CAWSHTGRLGTEAFF | TGTGCCTGGAGTCATACAGGGCGGTTGGGCACTGAAGCTTTCTTT
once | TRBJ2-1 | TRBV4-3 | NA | CASSQGLAGRYNEQFF | TGCGCCAGCAGCCAAGGTTTGGCAGGGCGCTACAATGAGCAGTTCTTC